The source of this T cell receptor (beta chain) is a study of molecular identifiers for immune sequencing clone quantification. General observations from the study: Researchers reportedly could pick up spiked Jurkat TCR RNA from one cell mixed into some 1 million naive cells. Clones above 20 RNA copies held over 97% of effector molecules, under 1% in naive cells.

The table lists this clonotype with many counts. Its matching antigen is unknown. The use of previously described methods and listed TCR primers produced the bulk TCR libraries. Each CDR3 protein is one row after TCRdb ran MiXCR on the PCR reads. The data show about 640,000 distinct CDR3 sequences, 15% to 20% seen once. V was pared by 0 bases and J by 4 bases, with 10 bases between. Germline-derived CDR1 and CDR2 are DFQATT and SNEGSKA (reference sequence). The CDR3 is 14 residues long. Isolation of naive CD8 T cells was achieved by sorting on a CD8+CD4-CCR7+CD45RA+ phenotype. The rearrangement uses TRBV20-1 and TRBJ1-5; D might be TRBD1 (5 bases). The sequence was collected from a human donor in good health. Some libraries in this study had Jurkat cell RNA spiked in. Input material: naive CD8+ T cells from blood, with Jurkat cell RNA spiked in. Subset noted: FACS-sorted CD8+CD4-CCR7+CD45RA+ naive T cells. The CDR3 reads CSARDLQGNQPQHF. CDR3 DNA: TGCAGTGCTAGAGATTTGCAGGGAAATCAGCCCCAGCATTTT.